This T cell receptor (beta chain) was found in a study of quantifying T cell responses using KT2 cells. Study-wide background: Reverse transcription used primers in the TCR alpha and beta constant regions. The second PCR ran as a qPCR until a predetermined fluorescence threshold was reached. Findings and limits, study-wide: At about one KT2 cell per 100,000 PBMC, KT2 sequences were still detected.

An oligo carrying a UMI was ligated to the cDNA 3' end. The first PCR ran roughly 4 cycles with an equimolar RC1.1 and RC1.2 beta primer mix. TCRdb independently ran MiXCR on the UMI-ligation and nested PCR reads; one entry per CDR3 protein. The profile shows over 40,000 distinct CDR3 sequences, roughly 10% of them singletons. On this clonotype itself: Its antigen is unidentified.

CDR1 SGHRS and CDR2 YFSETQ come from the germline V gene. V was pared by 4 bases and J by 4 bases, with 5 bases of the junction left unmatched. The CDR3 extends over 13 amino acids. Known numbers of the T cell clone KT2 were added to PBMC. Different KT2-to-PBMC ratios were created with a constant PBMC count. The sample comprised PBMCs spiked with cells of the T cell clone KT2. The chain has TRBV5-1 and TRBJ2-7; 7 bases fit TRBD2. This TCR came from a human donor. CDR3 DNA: TGCGCCAGCAGCCCGGTCGGGGGGTACGAGCAGTACTTC. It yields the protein CASSPVGGYEQYF. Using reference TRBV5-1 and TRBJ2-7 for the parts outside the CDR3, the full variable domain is KAGVTQTPRYLIKTRGQQVTLSCSPISGHRSVSWYQQTPGQGLQFLFEYFSETQRNKGNFPGRFSGRQFSNSRSEMNVSTLELGDSALYLCASSPVGGYEQYFGPGTRLTVT.